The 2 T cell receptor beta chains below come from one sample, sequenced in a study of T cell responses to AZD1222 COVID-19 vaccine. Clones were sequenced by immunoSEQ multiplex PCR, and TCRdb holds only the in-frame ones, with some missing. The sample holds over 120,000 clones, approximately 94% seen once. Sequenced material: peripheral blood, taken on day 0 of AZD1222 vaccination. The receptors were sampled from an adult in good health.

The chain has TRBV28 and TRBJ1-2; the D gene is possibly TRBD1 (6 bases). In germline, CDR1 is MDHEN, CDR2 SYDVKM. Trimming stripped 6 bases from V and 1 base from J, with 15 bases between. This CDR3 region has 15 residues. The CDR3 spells CASSQDSIINYGYTF. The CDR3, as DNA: TGTGCCAGCAGCCAGGACAGTATCATTAACTATGGCTACACCTTC.

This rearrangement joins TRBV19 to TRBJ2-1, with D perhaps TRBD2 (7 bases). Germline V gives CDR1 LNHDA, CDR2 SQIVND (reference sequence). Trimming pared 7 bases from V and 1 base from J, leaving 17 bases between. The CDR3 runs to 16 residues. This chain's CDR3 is CASKESAGASYNEQFF. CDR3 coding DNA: TGTGCCAGTAAAGAATCTGCGGGGGCGTCCTACAATGAGCAGTTCTTC.